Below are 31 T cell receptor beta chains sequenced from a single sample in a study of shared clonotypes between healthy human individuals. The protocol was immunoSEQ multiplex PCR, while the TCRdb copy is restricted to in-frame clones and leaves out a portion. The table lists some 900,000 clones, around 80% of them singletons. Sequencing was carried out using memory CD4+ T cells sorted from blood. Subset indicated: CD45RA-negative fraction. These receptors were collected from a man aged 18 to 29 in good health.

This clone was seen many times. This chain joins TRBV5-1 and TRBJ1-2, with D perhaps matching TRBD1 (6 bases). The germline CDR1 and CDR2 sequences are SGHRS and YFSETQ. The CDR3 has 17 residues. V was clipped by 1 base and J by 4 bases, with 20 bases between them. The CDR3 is CASSLSNRASKVYGYTF. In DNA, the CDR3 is TGCGCCAGCAGCTTGAGTAACAGGGCCTCCAAGGTCTATGGCTACACCTTC.

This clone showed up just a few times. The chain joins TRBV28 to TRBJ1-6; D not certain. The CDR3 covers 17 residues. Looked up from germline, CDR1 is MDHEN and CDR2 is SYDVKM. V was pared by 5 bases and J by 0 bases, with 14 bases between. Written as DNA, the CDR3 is TGTGCCAGCAGTGCATTGGAGCTGAGCTCCTATAATTCACCCCTCCACTTT. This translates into CASSALELSSYNSPLHF.

CDR3 residues: CASSSWTSSNEQFF. CDR3 sequence (DNA): TGCGCCAGCAGCTCGTGGACTAGCTCCAATGAGCAGTTCTTC. This chain links TRBV5-1 with TRBJ2-1; 8 bases line up with TRBD2. Germline V gene sequence: CDR1 SGHRS, CDR2 YFSETQ. V was pared by 3 bases and J by 6 bases, with 5 bases of the junction left unmatched. The CDR3 is made up of 14 amino acids. Combining the CDR3 with reference TRBV5-1 and TRBJ2-1 gives the whole variable domain KAGVTQTPRYLIKTRGQQVTLSCSPISGHRSVSWYQQTPGQGLQFLFEYFSETQRNKGNFPGRFSGRQFSNSRSEMNVSTLELGDSALYLCASSSWTSSNEQFFGPGTRLTVL.

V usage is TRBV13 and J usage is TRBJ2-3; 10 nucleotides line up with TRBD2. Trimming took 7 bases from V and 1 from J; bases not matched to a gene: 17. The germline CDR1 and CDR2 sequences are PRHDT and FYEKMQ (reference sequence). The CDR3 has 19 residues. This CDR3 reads CASNLRTSGRAEGTDTQYF. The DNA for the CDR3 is TGTGCCAGCAATCTTAGGACCAGCGGGAGGGCTGAGGGCACAGATACGCAGTATTTT. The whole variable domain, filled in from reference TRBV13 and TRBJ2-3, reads AAGVIQSPRHLIKEKRETATLKCYPIPRHDTVYWYQQGPGQDPQFLISFYEKMQSDKGSIPDRFSAQQFSDYHSELNMSSLELGDSALYFCASNLRTSGRAEGTDTQYFGPGTRLTVL.

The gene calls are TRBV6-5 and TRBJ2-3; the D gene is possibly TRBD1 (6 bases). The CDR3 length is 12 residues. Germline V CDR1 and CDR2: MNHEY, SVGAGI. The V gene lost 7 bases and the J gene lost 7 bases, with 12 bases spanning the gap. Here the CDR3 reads CASTQGSNTQYF. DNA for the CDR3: TGTGCCAGCACCCAGGGGTCCAATACGCAGTATTTT.

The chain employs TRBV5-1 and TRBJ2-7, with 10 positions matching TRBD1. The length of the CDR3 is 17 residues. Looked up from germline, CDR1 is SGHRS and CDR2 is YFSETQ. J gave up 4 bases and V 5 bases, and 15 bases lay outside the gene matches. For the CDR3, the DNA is TGCGCCAGCAGTTCCGGGACAGGGGAACGCGGTGGGTACGAGCAGTACTTC. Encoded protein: CASSSGTGERGGYEQYF.

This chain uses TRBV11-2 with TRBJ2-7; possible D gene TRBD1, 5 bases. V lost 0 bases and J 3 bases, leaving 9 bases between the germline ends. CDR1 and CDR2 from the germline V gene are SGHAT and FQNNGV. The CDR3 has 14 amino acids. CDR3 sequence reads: CASSLDTGGYEQYF. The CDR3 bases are TGTGCCAGCAGCTTAGATACAGGTGGCTACGAGCAGTACTTC.

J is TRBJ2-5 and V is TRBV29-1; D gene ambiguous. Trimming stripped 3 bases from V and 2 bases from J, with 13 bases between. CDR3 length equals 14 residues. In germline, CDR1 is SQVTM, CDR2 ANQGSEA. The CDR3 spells CSVDGNGLQETQYF. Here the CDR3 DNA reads TGCAGCGTTGATGGGAACGGGCTACAAGAGACCCAGTACTTC.

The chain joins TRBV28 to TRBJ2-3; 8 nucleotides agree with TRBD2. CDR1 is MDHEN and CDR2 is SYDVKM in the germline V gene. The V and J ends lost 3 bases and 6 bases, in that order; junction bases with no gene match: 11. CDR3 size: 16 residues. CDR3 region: CASSLTGGRVSDTQYF. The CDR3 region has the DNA TGTGCCAGCAGTTTGACGGGGGGGCGCGTATCGGATACGCAGTATTTT.

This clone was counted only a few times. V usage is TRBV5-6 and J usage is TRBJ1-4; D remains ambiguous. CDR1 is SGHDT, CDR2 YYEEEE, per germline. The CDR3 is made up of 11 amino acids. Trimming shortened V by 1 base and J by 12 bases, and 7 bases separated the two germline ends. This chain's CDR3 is CASSLQRELFF. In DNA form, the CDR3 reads TGTGCCAGCAGCTTGCAGAGGGAACTGTTTTTT. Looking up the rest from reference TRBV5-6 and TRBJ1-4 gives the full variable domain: DAGVTQSPTHLIKTRGQQVTLRCSPKSGHDTVSWYQQALGQGPQFIFQYYEEEERQRGNFPDRFSGHQFPNYSSELNVNALLLGDSALYLCASSLQRELFFGSGTQLSVL.

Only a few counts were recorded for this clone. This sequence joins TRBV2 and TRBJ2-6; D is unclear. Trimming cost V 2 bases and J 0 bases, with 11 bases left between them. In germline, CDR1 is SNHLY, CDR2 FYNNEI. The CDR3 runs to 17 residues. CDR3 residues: CASSEPGGISGANVLTF. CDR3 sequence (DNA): TGTGCCAGCAGTGAACCTGGCGGCATCTCTGGGGCCAACGTCCTGACTTTC.

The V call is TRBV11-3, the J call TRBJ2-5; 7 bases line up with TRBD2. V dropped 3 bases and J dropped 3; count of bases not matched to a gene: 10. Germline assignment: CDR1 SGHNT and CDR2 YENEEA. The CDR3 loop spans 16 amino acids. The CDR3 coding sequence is TGTGCCAGCAGCTTGGGCGCGAGCGGGGAAAAAGAGACCCAGTACTTC. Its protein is CASSLGASGEKETQYF.

CDR3 region: CASSEQAGQPQHF. The CDR3 DNA reads TGTGCCAGCAGTGAGCAGGCGGGTCAGCCCCAGCATTTT. The chain uses TRBV6-4 and TRBJ1-5; D gene ambiguous. The V and J ends lost 3 bases and 6 bases respectively, with 9 bases between them. This CDR3 is 13 amino acids long. The V gene's germline CDR1 is MRHNA and CDR2 SNTAGT.

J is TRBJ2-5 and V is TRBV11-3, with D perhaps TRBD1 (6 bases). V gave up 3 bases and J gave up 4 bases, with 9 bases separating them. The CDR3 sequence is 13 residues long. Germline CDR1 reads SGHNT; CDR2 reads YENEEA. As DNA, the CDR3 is TGTGCCAGCAGCTTGGTACAGGGAGAGACCCAGTACTTC. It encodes CASSLVQGETQYF.

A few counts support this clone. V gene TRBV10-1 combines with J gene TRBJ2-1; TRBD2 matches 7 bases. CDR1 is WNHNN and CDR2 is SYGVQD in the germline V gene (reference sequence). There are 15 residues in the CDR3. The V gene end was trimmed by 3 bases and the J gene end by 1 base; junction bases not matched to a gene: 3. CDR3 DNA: TGCGCCAGCAGTGACGGACTAGGATCCTACAATGAGCAGTTCTTC. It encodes CASSDGLGSYNEQFF.

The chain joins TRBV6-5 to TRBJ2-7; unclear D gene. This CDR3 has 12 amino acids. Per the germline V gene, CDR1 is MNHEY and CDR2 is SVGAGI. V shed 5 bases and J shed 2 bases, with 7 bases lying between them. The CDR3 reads CASSGRTYEQYF. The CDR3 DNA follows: TGTGCCAGCAGTGGACGGACCTACGAGCAGTACTTC.

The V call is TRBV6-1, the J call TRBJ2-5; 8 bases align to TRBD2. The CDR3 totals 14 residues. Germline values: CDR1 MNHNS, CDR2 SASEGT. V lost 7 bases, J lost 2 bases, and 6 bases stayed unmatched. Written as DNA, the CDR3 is TGTGCCAGCAATCCGAGCGGGGGACAAGAGACCCAGTACTTC. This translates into CASNPSGGQETQYF.

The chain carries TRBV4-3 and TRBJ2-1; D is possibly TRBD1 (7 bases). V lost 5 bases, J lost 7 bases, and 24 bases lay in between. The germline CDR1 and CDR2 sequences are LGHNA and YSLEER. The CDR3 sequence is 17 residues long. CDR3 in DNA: TGCGCCAGCAGCTCGGGAGTAATAGGGGGCAGAGGGAATGAGCAGTTCTTC. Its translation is CASSSGVIGGRGNEQFF.

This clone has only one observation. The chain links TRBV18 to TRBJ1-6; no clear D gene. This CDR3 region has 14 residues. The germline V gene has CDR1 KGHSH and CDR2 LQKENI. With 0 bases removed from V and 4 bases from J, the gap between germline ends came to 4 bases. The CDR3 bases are TGTGCCAGCTCACCACCAGTTTATAATTCACCCCTCCACTTT. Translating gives CASSPPVYNSPLHF.

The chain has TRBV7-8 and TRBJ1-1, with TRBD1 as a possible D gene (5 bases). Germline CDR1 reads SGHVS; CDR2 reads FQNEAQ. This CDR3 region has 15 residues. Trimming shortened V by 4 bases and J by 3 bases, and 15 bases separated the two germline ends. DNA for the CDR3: TGTGCCAGCAGCTCTTTTGGGGGAAGCGACACTGAAGCTTTCTTT. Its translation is CASSSFGGSDTEAFF.

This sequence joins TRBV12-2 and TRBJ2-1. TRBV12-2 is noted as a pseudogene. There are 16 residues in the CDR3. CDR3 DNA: TGTGCAAGTCGCTTTATCGGCCTCGAATTCGACAATGAGCAGTTCTTC. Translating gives CASRFIGLEFDNEQFF.

CDR3 protein: CASSLWLPGQGAGRGTEAFF. CDR3 in DNA: TGTGCCAGCAGTTTATGGCTTCCGGGACAGGGGGCGGGACGGGGCACTGAAGCTTTCTTT. This chain links TRBV28 with TRBJ1-1; 12 bases are shared with TRBD1. V lost 0 bases and J lost 4; bases outside the gene matches: 15. The CDR3 has 20 residues. Germline CDR1 and CDR2: MDHEN and SYDVKM.

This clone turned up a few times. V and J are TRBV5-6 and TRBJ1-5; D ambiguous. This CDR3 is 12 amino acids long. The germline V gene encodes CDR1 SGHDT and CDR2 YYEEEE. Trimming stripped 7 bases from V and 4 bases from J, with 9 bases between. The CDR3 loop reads CASRLGNQPQHF. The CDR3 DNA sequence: TGTGCCAGCCGACTAGGGAATCAGCCCCAGCATTTT.

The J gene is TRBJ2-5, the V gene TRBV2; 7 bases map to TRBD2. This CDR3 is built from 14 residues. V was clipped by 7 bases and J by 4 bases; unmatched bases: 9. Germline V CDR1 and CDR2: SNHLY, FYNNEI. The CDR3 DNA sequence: TGTGCCAGCAACTCTAGGGAGGGATTAGAGACCCAGTACTTC. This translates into CASNSREGLETQYF. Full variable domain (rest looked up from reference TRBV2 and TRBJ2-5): EPEVTQTPSHQVTQMGQEVILRCVPISNHLYFYWYRQILGQKVEFLVSFYNNEISEKSEIFDDQFSVERPDGSNFTLKIRSTKLEDSAMYFCASNSREGLETQYFGPGTRLLVL.

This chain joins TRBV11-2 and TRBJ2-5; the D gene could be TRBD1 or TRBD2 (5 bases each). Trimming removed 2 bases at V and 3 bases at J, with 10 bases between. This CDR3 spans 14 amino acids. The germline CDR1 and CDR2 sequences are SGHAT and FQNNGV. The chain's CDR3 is CASSLMGPKETQYF. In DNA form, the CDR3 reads TGTGCCAGCAGCTTAATGGGACCCAAAGAGACCCAGTACTTC.

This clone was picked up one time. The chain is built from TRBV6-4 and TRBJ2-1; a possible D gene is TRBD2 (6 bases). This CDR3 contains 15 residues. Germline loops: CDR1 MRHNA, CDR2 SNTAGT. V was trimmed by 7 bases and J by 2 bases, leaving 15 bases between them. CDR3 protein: CASKTLSGTYNEQFF. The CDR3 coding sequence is TGTGCCAGCAAGACTCTTAGCGGTACCTACAATGAGCAGTTCTTC.

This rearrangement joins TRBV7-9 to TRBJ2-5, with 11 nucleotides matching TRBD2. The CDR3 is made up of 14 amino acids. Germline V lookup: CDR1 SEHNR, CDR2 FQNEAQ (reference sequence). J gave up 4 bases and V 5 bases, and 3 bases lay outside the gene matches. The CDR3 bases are TGTGCCAGCAGCCTGACTAGCGGGGCAGAGACCCAGTACTTC. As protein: CASSLTSGAETQYF.

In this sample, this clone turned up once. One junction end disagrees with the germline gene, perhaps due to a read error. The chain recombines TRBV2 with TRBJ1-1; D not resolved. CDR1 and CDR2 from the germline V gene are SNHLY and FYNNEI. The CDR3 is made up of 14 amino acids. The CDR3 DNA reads TGTGCGAGCATCCGGGAAAGACTCCACACTGAAGCTTTCTTT. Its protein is CASIRERLHTEAFF.

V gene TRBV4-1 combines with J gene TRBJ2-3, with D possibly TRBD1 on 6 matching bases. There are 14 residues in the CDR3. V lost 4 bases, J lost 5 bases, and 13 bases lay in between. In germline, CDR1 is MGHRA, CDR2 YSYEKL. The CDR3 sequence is CASSRLGTLDTQYF. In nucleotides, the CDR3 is TGCGCCAGCAGCCGCTTAGGGACACTAGATACGCAGTATTTT.

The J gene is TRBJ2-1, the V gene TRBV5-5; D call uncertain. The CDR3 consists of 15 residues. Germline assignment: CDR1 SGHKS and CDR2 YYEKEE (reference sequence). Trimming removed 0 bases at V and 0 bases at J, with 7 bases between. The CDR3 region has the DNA TGTGCCAGCAGCTTGGATGGCTCCTCCTACAATGAGCAGTTCTTC. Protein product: CASSLDGSSYNEQFF.

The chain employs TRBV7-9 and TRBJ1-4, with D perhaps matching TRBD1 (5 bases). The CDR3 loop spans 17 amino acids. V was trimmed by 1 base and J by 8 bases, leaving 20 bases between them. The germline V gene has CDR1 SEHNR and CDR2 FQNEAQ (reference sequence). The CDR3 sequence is CASSLDLQGGGKEKLFF. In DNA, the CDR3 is TGTGCCAGCAGCTTAGACCTTCAGGGTGGGGGGAAAGAAAAACTGTTTTTT.